This T cell receptor (beta chain) was observed in a study of response to subunit inactivated influenza vaccine. Findings and caveats of the study: After each seasonal influenza vaccination, few new T cells are recruited, the authors suggested.

Concerning this clonotype: The antigen is unknown.

TCRdb reanalysed the RT-PCR reads using MiXCR and keeps one entry per CDR3 protein. The sample has roughly 460,000 distinct CDR3 sequences, about 10% seen once; the top ten hold less than 15%. The CDR3 sequence is 13 residues long. Germline lookup yields CDR1 MNHNY and CDR2 SVGAGI (reference sequence). The V and J ends lost 4 bases and 4 bases respectively, with 9 bases between them. The chain links TRBV6-6 to TRBJ2-3; no clear D. The sequence derives from a man in his forties or fifties who received an inactivated influenza vaccine. The material was PBMCs from blood, obtained roughly 45 days after vaccination. CDR3 residues: CASSLPLADTQYF. The CDR3 DNA follows: TGTGCCAGCAGTTTACCTTTAGCAGATACGCAGTATTTT.